This T cell receptor (beta chain) was retrieved from a study of T cells in Graves' hyperthyroidism and ophthalmopathy. This clonotype was counted ten times or more. Trimming shortened V by 7 bases and J by 3 bases, and 8 bases separated the two germline ends. Germline V lookup: CDR1 MDHEN, CDR2 SYDVKM. The CDR3 is 12 amino acids. Researchers amplified the TCR beta CDR3 regions from RNA transcripts. During a first-round RT-PCR of the TCR CDR3, the HTBI primer set was used. TCRdb re-analysed the multiplex PCR reads in MiXCR, keeping a single row per CDR3 protein. Of under 650,000 distinct CDR3 sequences listed, 15% to 20% are singletons.

The chain employs TRBV28 and TRBJ2-3; D ambiguous. The sample consisted of blood. This receptor was obtained from a woman between 25 and 40 years old with Graves' hyperthyroidism. CDR3: CASTKGTDTQYF. DNA for the CDR3: TGTGCCAGCACCAAAGGGACAGATACGCAGTATTTT.